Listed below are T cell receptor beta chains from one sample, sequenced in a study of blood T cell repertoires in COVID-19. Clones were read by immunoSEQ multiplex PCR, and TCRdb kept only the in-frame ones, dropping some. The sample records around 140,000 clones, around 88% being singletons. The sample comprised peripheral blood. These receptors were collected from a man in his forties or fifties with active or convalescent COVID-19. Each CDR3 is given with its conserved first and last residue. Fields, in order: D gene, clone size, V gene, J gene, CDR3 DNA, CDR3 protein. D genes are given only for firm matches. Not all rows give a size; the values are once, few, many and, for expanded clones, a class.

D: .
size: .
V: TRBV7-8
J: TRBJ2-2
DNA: TGTGCCAGCAGCTTAGCCCTGTTAGGGGTGAACACCGGGGAGCTGTTTTTT
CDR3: CASSLALLGVNTGELFF

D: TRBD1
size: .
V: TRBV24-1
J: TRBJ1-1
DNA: TGTGCCACCAGTCAGAGGGGGCGTAGTTTGGTGGGGGCTTTCTTT
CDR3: CATSQRGRSLVGAFF

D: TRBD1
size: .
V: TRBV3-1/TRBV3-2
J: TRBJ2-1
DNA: TGTGCCAGCAGCCAACAAACCGGGACAGGGGGTCCACAGTTCTTC
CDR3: CASSQQTGTGGPQFF

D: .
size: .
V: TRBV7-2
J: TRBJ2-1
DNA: TGTGCCAGCATTTTGAGGGGGGGCTACAATGAGCAGTTCTTC
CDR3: CASILRGGYNEQFF

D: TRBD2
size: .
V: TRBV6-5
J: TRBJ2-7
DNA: TGTGCCAGCAGTTACCCAGGGACTAGCGGGAGGTACGAGCAGTACTTC
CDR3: CASSYPGTSGRYEQYF

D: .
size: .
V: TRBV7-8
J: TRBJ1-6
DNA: TGTGCCAGCAGCTCGACAGGTCCTAATTCACCCCTCCACTTT
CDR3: CASSSTGPNSPLHF

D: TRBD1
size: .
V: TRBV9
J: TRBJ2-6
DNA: TGTGCCAGCAGCACACCGACAGGGACAGGGTCTGGGGCCAACGTCCTGACTTTC
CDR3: CASSTPTGTGSGANVLTF

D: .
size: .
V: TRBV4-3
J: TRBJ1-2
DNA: TGCGCCAGCAGCCAAGATTCGGGGGAAGCTAACTATGGCTACACCTTC
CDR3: CASSQDSGEANYGYTF

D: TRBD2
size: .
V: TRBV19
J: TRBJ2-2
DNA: TGTGCCAGTAGTGTACTTCCCGGGACTAGCGGGAACACCGGGGAGCTGTTTTTT
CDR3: CASSVLPGTSGNTGELFF

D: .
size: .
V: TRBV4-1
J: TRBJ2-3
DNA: TGCGCCAGCAGCCAAGGGGCAGGGGACATAGATACGCAGTATTTT
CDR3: CASSQGAGDIDTQYF

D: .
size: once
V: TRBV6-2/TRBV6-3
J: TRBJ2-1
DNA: TGTGCCAGCAGTAGACTAGTTGATGAGCAGTTCTTC
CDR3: CASSRLVDEQFF

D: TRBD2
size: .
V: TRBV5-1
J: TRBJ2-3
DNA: TGCGCCAGCAGCTTTGGTACACTCCGGGGGGGTCAAACAGATACGCAGTATTTT
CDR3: CASSFGTLRGGQTDTQYF

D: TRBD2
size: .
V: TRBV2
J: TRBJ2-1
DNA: TGTGCCAGCAGGTTCGGGACTAGCGGGAGTGAATGGTCCTACAATGAGCAGTTCTTC
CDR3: CASRFGTSGSEWSYNEQFF

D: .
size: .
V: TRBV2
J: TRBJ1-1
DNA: TGTGCCAGCAGTGTCGCGACTTTGAACACTGAAGCTTTCTTT
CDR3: CASSVATLNTEAFF

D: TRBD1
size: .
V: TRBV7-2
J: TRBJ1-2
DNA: TGTGCCAGCAGCAGGACCGGACAGGGGGGCTATGGCTACACCTTC
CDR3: CASSRTGQGGYGYTF

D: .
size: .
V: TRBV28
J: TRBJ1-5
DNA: TGTGCCAGCAGTTTAGGTATGCGGCGTCTGCAGCCCCAGCATTTT
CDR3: CASSLGMRRLQPQHF

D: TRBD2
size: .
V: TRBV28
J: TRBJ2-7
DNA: TGTGCCAGCAGTCGACAGGGACTAGCGGTGAACGAGCAGTACTTC
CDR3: CASSRQGLAVNEQYF

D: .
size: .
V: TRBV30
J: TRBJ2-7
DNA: TGTGCCTGGAGTTTTGGTACATACGAGCAGTACTTC
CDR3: CAWSFGTYEQYF

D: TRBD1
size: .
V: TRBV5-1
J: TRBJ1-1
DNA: TGCGCCAGCAGCCAAAGACAGGGGGCTGGTAGGTACACTGAAGCTTTCTTT
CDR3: CASSQRQGAGRYTEAFF

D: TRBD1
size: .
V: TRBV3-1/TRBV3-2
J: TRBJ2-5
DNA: TGTGCCAGCAGCCAAGTCGCCAGGGGGTTGAAAGAGACCCAGTACTTC
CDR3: CASSQVARGLKETQYF

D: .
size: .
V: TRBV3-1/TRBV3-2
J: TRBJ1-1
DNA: TGTGCCAGCAGCCAAGGACGGGCGGGGGGCACTGAAGCTTTCTTT
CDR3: CASSQGRAGGTEAFF

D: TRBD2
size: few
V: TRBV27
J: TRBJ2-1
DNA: TGTGCCAGCAGTCACCCACCAAGGGAGCGGGAGTACCACAATGAGCAGTTCTTC
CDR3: CASSHPPREREYHNEQFF

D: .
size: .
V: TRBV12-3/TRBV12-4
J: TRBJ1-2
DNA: TGTGCCAGCAGTTCGGACAGTTTGATGGGCTACACCTTC
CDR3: CASSSDSLMGYTF

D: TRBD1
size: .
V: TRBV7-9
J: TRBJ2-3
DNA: TGTGCCAGCAGCTCCGGGACAGGGGGAACAGATACGCAGTATTTT
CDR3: CASSSGTGGTDTQYF

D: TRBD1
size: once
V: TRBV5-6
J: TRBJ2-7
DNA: TGTGCCAGCAGCTCCTCGGGACAGGGGGCGGTCCACGAGCAGTACTTC
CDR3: CASSSSGQGAVHEQYF

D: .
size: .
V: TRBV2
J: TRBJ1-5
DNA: TGTGCCAGCAGTGAAGAGGGGGTGAGCAATCAGCCCCAGCATTTT
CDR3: CASSEEGVSNQPQHF